The clone carrying this T cell receptor (beta chain) was seen a few times. Antigen: not known. The data stem from a study of T cell responses to AZD1222 COVID-19 vaccine. Study results and caveats: Mostly white British, mostly female donors; authors suggested clonal diversity may be underestimated.

CDR1 and CDR2 from the germline V gene are MDHEN and SYDVKM. V was cut by 5 bases and J by 1 base, with 17 bases left in between. The CDR3 has 16 amino acids. Here immunoSEQ multiplex PCR was the method, and the copy in TCRdb shows in-frame clones only, minus some. This sample has roughly 150,000 clones, with roughly 90% found just once. The gene calls are TRBV28 and TRBJ1-1; D unclear. The sequence derives from an adult in good health. The source was peripheral blood, collected on day 0 of AZD1222 vaccination. This chain's CDR3 is CASSAAGGSWNTEAFF. The CDR3 DNA reads as TGTGCCAGCAGTGCGGCGGGTGGGTCGTGGAACACTGAAGCTTTCTTT.